The 13 T cell receptor beta chains presented below share a single source sample, sequenced in a study of CD8 T cells in Susac syndrome. Random hexamers were used to reverse transcribe an amount of roughly 0.5 to 1 ug RNA. TCRdb processed the immunoSEQ multiplex PCR reads anew with MiXCR; each CDR3 protein has one entry. The data contain under 110,000 distinct CDR3 sequences, roughly 94% of them singletons. The material sequenced was CD8+ T cells from PBMCs. These receptors were collected from a human donor with Susac syndrome.

V gene TRBV3-1 combines with J gene TRBJ1-6, with TRBD1 matching 8 bases. Germline V gene sequence: CDR1 LGHDT, CDR2 YNNKEL (reference sequence). With 2 bases clipped from V and 8 bases from J, the junction kept 5 bases outside the gene matches. The CDR3 has 15 residues. CDR3 in amino acids: CASSQSGTGDSPLHF. The CDR3 nucleotides read TGTGCCAGCAGCCAATCCGGGACAGGAGATTCACCCCTCCACTTT.

This clonotype was picked up one time. V is TRBV9 and J is TRBJ2-7; TRBD2 is a possible D gene (5 bases). The V end lost 4 bases, the J end lost 5 bases, and 22 bases lay between the germline ends. Germline V gene data show CDR1 as SGDLS and CDR2 as YYNGEE. The length of the CDR3 is 16 residues. The CDR3: CASSPRVGSERDEQYF. The CDR3, as DNA: TGTGCCAGCAGCCCTCGGGTGGGCTCCGAGAGGGACGAGCAGTACTTC.

This chain connects TRBV7-9 to TRBJ1-4; D uncertain. The CDR3 runs 13 residues. The V gene lost 4 bases and the J gene lost 4 bases, with 7 bases spanning the gap. Germline V gives CDR1 SEHNR, CDR2 FQNEAQ (reference sequence). CDR3 DNA sequence: TGTGCCAGCAGCTCGCCGGATAATGAAAAACTGTTTTTT. It encodes CASSSPDNEKLFF.

The V gene is TRBV7-2, the J gene TRBJ2-1; 11 nucleotides align to TRBD2. This CDR3 is built from 16 residues. V dropped 4 bases and J dropped 6; count of bases not matched to a gene: 8. Germline V lookup: CDR1 SGHTA, CDR2 FQGNSA. The CDR3 region is CASSSLAGEASNEQFF. The CDR3 DNA sequence: TGTGCCAGCAGCTCACTAGCGGGGGAGGCTAGCAATGAGCAGTTCTTC.

This sequence joins TRBV20-1 and TRBJ2-7; 11 nucleotides match TRBD2. V shed 1 base, J shed 3 bases, and the junction held 8 bases outside the gene matches. CDR1 DFQATT and CDR2 SNEGSKA come from the germline V gene (reference sequence). The CDR3 is 16 residues long. The CDR3 loop reads CSARGLAGLSDYEQYF. CDR3 coding DNA: TGCAGTGCTAGAGGACTAGCGGGGCTTTCGGACTACGAGCAGTACTTC.

V and J are TRBV5-1 and TRBJ2-5, with TRBD2 matching 14 bases. Trimming cost V 4 bases and J 1 base; bases outside gene matches: 9. The CDR3 contains 18 residues. Germline V gene lookup returns CDR1 SGHRS and CDR2 YFSETQ. CDR3 residues: CASSTVGTSGGPQETQYF. The CDR3 bases are TGCGCCAGCAGCACCGTCGGGACTAGCGGGGGCCCCCAAGAGACCCAGTACTTC.

The genes are TRBV19 and TRBJ2-1, with 8 bases identical to TRBD2. Germline values: CDR1 LNHDA, CDR2 SQIVND (reference sequence). The CDR3 totals 16 residues. V dropped 9 bases and J dropped 4; count of bases not matched to a gene: 14. The CDR3 sequence: CASTRVGASGYNEQFF. The CDR3 nucleotides are TGTGCCAGCACTAGGGTGGGGGCTAGCGGGTACAATGAGCAGTTCTTC.

V usage is TRBV7-9 and J usage is TRBJ2-5; weak D call: TRBD1 (6 bases). Trimming removed 4 bases at V and 1 base at J, with 13 bases between. Looked up from germline, CDR1 is SEHNR and CDR2 is FQNEAQ (reference sequence). The CDR3 consists of 15 residues. CDR3 bases: TGTGCCAGCAGCTCCCCCGGGACAAGCCAAGAGACCCAGTACTTC. Its protein product is CASSSPGTSQETQYF.

The V and J genes are TRBV25-1 and TRBJ2-7; no definite D call. V gave up 9 bases and J gave up 3 bases, with 3 bases separating them. The CDR3 is 9 residues long. Looked up from germline, CDR1 is MGHDK and CDR2 is SYGVNS. CDR3 bases: TGTGCCAGTTTCTACGAGCAGTACTTC. Translation gives CASFYEQYF.

This clonotype has a single count. The chain joins TRBV20-1 to TRBJ2-1; 9 nucleotides match TRBD2. This CDR3 contains 16 residues. V trimming: 0 bases; J trimming: 3 bases; junction bases outside the gene matches: 6. Looked up from germline, CDR1 is DFQATT and CDR2 is SNEGSKA (reference sequence). CDR3 bases: TGCAGTGCTAGAGACGTGGAGACTAGCGGCTACAATGAGCAGTTCTTC. Translating gives CSARDVETSGYNEQFF.

This chain joins TRBV13 and TRBJ1-2; D not resolved. This CDR3 has 13 amino acids. V was pared by 1 base and J by 8 bases, with 11 bases between. CDR1 and CDR2 from the germline V gene are PRHDT and FYEKMQ (reference sequence). CDR3 sequence (DNA): TGTGCCAGCAGCTTAGACCGGGATCAGGGCTACACCTTC. It yields the protein CASSLDRDQGYTF. Looking up the rest from reference TRBV13 and TRBJ1-2 gives the full variable domain: AAGVIQSPRHLIKEKRETATLKCYPIPRHDTVYWYQQGPGQDPQFLISFYEKMQSDKGSIPDRFSAQQFSDYHSELNMSSLELGDSALYFCASSLDRDQGYTFGSGTRLTVV.

The rearrangement joins TRBV27 to TRBJ1-2; D possibly corresponds to TRBD1 (6 bases). Germline loops: CDR1 MNHEY, CDR2 SMNVEV (reference sequence). Trimming left V 6 bases short and J 6 bases short, with 20 bases between. The CDR3 spans 15 residues. CDR3 bases: TGTGCCAGCAGCCTCGCCCCCCACAGGGTAAATGGCTACACCTTC. Translation: CASSLAPHRVNGYTF.

The chain carries TRBV4-3 and TRBJ2-2; perhaps TRBD1 as D (5 bases). V was clipped by 0 bases and J by 3 bases, with 14 bases between them. Germline V gives CDR1 LGHNA, CDR2 YSLEER. The CDR3 is 17 amino acids. The CDR3 reads CASSQDLGQGDTGELFF. CDR3 sequence (DNA): TGCGCCAGCAGCCAAGACTTGGGGCAGGGTGACACCGGGGAGCTGTTTTTT.